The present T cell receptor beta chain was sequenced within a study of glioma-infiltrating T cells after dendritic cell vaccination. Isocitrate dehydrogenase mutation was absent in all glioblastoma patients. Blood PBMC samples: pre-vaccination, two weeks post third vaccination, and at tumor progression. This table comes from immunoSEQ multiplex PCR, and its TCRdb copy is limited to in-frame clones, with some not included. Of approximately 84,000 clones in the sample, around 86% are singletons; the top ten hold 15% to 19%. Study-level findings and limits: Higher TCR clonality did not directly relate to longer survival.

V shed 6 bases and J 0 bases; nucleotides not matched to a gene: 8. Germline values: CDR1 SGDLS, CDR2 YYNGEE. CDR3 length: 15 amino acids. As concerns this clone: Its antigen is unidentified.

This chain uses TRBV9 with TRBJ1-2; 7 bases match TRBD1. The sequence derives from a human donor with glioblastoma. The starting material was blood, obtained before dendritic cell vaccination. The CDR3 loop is CASTPAGQSNYGYTF. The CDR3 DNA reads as TGTGCCAGCACCCCGGCGGGACAGTCTAACTATGGCTACACCTTC.